The source of this T cell receptor beta chain is a study of T cell repertoires in aging, cancer and after chemotherapy. The CDR3 loop spans 14 amino acids. The V gene lost 0 bases and the J gene lost 6 bases, with 11 bases spanning the gap. Germline V gives CDR1 MNHEY, CDR2 SVGAGI. Multiplex touch-down PCR with TRB-A/B primers amplified rearranged V-D-J TRB sequences. TCRdb itself ran the multiplex PCR reads through MiXCR, one entry per CDR3 protein. The profile shows about 8,200 distinct CDR3 sequences, approximately 33% of them singletons. Amplification of TCR beta used genomic DNA extracted from peripheral blood.

The V call is TRBV6-5, the J call TRBJ1-1; possible D gene TRBD1, 5 bases. The receptor comes from a human donor in good health. The sequenced sample consisted of blood. CDR3 region: CASSYSAGRPEAFF. Written as DNA, the CDR3 is TGTGCCAGCAGTTACTCAGCAGGGCGTCCTGAAGCTTTCTTT.